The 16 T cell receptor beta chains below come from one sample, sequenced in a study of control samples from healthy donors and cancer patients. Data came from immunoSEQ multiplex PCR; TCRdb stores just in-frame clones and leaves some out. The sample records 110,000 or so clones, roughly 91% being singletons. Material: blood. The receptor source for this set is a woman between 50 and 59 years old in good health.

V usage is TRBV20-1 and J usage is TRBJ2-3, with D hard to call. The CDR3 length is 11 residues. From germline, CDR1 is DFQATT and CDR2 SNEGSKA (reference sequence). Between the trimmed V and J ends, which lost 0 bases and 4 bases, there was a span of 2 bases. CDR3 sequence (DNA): TGCAGTGCTAGAGAAGCAGATACGCAGTATTTT. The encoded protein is CSAREADTQYF.

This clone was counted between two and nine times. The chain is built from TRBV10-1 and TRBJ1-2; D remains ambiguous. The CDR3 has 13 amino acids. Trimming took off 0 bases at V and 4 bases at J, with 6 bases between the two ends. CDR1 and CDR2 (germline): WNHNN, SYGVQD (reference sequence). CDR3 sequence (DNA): TGCGCCAGCAGTGAGTCAGGGAGCTATGGCTACACCTTC. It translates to CASSESGSYGYTF.

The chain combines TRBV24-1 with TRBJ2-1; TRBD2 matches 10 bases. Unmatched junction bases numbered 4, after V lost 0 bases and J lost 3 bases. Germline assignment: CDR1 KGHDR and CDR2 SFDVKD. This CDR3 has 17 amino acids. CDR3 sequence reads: CATSDLSRTSGYNEQFF. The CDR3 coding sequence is TGTGCCACCAGTGATTTGTCAAGGACTAGCGGCTACAATGAGCAGTTCTTC.

The CDR3 region is CASYTTGVPNTGELFF. CDR3 sequence (DNA): TGTGCCAGTTACACTACTGGCGTGCCGAACACCGGGGAGCTGTTTTTT. This chain links TRBV19 with TRBJ2-2; D gene unclear. This CDR3 is 16 amino acids long. The germline V and J ends were trimmed by 8 bases and 0 bases, with 16 bases remaining between them. The V gene's germline CDR1 is LNHDA and CDR2 SQIVND (reference sequence).

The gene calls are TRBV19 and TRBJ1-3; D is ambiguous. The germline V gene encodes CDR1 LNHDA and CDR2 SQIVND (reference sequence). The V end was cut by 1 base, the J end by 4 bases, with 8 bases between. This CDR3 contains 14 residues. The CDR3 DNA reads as TGTGCCAGTAGTATAGCACCCTCGGGAAACACCATATATTTT. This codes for CASSIAPSGNTIYF. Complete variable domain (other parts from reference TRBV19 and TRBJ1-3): DGGITQSPKYLFRKEGQNVTLSCEQNLNHDAMYWYRQDPGQGLRLIYYSQIVNDFQKGDIAEGYSVSREKKESFPLTVTSAQKNPTAFYLCASSIAPSGNTIYFGEGSWLTVV.

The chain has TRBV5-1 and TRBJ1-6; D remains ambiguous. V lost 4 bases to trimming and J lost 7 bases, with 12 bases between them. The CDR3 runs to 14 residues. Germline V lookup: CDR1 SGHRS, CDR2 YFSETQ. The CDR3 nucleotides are TGCGCCAGCAGCGCGGAGGCCGTGAATTCACCCCTCCACTTT. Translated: CASSAEAVNSPLHF.

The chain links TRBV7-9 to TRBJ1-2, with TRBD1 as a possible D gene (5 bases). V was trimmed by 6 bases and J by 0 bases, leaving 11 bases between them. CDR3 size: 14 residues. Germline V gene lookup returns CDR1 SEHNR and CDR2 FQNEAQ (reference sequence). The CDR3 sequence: CASSRDLANYGYTF. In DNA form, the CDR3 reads TGTGCCAGCAGTCGGGACTTAGCTAACTATGGCTACACCTTC. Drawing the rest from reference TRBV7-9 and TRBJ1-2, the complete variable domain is DTGVSQNPRHKITKRGQNVTFRCDPISEHNRLYWYRQTLGQGPEFLTYFQNEAQLEKSRLLSDRFSAERPKGSFSTLEIQRTEQGDSAMYLCASSRDLANYGYTFGSGTRLTVV.

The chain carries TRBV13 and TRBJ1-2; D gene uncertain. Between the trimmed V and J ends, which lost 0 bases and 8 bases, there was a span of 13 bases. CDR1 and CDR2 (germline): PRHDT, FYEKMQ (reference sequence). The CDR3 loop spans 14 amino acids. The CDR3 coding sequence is TGTGCCAGCAGCTTAGGGGCTCCTCCCGACGGCTACACCTTC. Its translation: CASSLGAPPDGYTF.

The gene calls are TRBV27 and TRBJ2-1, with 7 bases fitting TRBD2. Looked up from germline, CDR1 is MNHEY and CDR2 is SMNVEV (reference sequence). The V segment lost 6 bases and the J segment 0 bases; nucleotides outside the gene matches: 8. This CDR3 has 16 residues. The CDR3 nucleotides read TGTGCCAGCAGCGAGTGGGGGGGGAGCTCCTACAATGAGCAGTTCTTC. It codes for CASSEWGGSSYNEQFF.

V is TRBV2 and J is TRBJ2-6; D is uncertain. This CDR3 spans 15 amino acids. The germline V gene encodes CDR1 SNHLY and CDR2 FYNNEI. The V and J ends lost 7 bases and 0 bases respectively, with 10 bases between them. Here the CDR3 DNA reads TGTGCCAGCAAGGAGTGGGACTCTGGGGCCAACGTCCTGACTTTC. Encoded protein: CASKEWDSGANVLTF.

As DNA, the CDR3 is TGTGCCAGCAGCTTAGCGTCCGGTGAGGCTTTCTTT. Its protein product is CASSLASGEAFF. This chain links TRBV7-8 with TRBJ1-1; no definite D call. The V gene lost 0 bases and the J gene lost 11 bases, with 10 bases spanning the gap. This CDR3 spans 12 amino acids. Germline V gives CDR1 SGHVS, CDR2 FQNEAQ.

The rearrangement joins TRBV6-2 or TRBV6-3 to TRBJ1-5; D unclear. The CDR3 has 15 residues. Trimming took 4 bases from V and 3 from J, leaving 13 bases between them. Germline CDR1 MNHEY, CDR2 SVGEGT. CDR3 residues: CASSWYAVTNQPQHF. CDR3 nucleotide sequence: TGTGCCAGCAGTTGGTATGCGGTAACCAATCAGCCCCAGCATTTT.

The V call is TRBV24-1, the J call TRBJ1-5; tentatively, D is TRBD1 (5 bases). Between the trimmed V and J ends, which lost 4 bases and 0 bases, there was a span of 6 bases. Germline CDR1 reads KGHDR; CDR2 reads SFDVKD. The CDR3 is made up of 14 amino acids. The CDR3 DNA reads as TGTGCCACCAGTGACAGGGATAGCAATCAGCCCCAGCATTTT. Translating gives CATSDRDSNQPQHF.

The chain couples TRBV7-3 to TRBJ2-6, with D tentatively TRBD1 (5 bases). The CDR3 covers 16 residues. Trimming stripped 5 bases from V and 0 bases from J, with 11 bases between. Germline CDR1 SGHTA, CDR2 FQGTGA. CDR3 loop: CASSRTLNSGANVLTF. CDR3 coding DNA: TGTGCCAGCAGCCGGACACTCAACTCTGGGGCCAACGTCCTGACTTTC. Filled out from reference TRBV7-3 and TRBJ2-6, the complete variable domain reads GAGVSQTPSNKVTEKGKYVELRCDPISGHTALYWYRQSLGQGPEFLIYFQGTGAADDSGLPNDRFFAVRPEGSVSTLKIQRTERGDSAVYLCASSRTLNSGANVLTFGAGSRLTVL.

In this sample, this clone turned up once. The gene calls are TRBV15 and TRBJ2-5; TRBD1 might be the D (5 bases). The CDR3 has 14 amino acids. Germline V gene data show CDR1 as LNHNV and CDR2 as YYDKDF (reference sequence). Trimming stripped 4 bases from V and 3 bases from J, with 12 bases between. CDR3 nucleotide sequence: TGTGCCACCAGCAAAGGGGAAGAAGAAGAGACCCAGTACTTC. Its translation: CATSKGEEEETQYF.

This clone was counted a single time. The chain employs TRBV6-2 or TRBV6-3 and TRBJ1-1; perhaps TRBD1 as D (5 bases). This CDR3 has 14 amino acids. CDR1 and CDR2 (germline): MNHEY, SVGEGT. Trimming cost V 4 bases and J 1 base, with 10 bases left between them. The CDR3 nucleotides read TGTGCCAGCAGTTTCTTCAGGGAGAACACTGAAGCTTTCTTT. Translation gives CASSFFRENTEAFF.